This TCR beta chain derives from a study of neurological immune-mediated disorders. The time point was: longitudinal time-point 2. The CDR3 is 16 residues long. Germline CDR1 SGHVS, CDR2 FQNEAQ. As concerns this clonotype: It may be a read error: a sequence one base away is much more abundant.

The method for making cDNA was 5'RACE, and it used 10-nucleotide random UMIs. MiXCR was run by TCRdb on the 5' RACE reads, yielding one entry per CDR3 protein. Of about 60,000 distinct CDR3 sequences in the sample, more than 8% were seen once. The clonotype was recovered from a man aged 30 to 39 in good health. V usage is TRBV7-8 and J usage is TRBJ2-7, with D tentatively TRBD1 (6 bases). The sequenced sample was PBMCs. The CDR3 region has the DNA TGTGCCAGCAGCTCCCAGACCGGGACAAGCTCCTACGATCAGTACTTC. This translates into CASSSQTGTSSYDQYF.